Each of the 5 T cell receptor beta chains below was sequenced from the same sample in a study of blood T cells in healthy people across ages. A J-beta primer mix and a sample-barcoded 5' primer were used in a second PCR of roughly 7 to 12 cycles. TCRdb called the 5' RACE reads again in MiXCR, with one record for every CDR3 protein. The sample yields 2 million or so distinct CDR3 sequences, less than 50% seen once. The sample was blood. These receptors all stem from a woman aged 40 to 50 in good health.

The chain carries TRBV5-1 and TRBJ2-3; perhaps TRBD2 as D (7 bases). CDR1 SGHRS and CDR2 YFSETQ come from the germline V gene. There are 17 residues in the CDR3. Trimming left V 1 base short and J 0 bases short, with 15 bases between. The CDR3 DNA follows: TGCGCCAGCAGCTTGCCCCCCCGGGGGGCGAGCACAGATACGCAGTATTTT. Amino acids: CASSLPPRGASTDTQYF.

The chain recombines TRBV6-2 or TRBV6-3 with TRBJ1-2; D remains ambiguous. Germline V gene data show CDR1 as MNHEY and CDR2 as SVGEGT. The CDR3 covers 15 residues. Trimming left V 6 bases short and J 1 base short, with 15 bases between. CDR3 sequence: CASSEDPPNNYGYTF. DNA for the CDR3: TGTGCCAGCAGCGAGGACCCACCGAATAACTATGGCTACACCTTC.

The V call is TRBV28, the J call TRBJ2-5; a weak D match, TRBD2 (7 bases). The DNA matches TRBJ2-7 better at its end, which makes the J call doubtful. The CDR3 is 15 amino acids. Germline CDR1 is MDHEN and CDR2 is SYDVKM. The CDR3 sequence is CASIGPNFGGHEQYF. The CDR3, as DNA: TGTGCCAGCATAGGGCCAAACTTCGGGGGGCACGAGCAGTACTTC.

The genes are TRBV20-1 and TRBJ1-5, with D possibly TRBD1 on 6 matching bases. The CDR3 runs 13 residues. Germline V gene lookup returns CDR1 DFQATT and CDR2 SNEGSKA (reference sequence). The CDR3 bases are TGCAGCGTTTTACAGGGTCGGGATCAGCCCCAGCATTTT. Its translation is CSVLQGRDQPQHF.

This clonotype came up a few times. The genes are TRBV9 and TRBJ2-6; either TRBD1 or TRBD2 may supply D (5 bases each). In germline, CDR1 is SGDLS, CDR2 YYNGEE. With 3 bases removed from V and 0 bases from J, the gap between germline ends came to 10 bases. The CDR3 length is 16 residues. As DNA, the CDR3 is TGTGCCAGCAGCGAGGGACCGAGCTCTGGGGCCAACGTCCTGACTTTC. It specifies CASSEGPSSGANVLTF. The full variable domain, in which reference TRBV9 and TRBJ2-6 provide the parts outside the CDR3, is DSGVTQTPKHLITATGQRVTLRCSPRSGDLSVYWYQQSLDQGLQFLIQYYNGEERAKGNILERFSAQQFPDLHSELNLSSLELGDSALYFCASSEGPSSGANVLTFGAGSRLTVL.